This T cell receptor beta chain was observed in a study of shared clonotypes between healthy human individuals. Germline V gene lookup returns CDR1 SSHAT and CDR2 FNYEAQ (reference sequence). This CDR3 has 14 residues. The authors' processing: Without quality scores, immunoSEQ junctional reads could not be filtered like full-length reads. The data were produced by immunoSEQ multiplex PCR, yet TCRdb's version contains in-frame clones alone and is incomplete. The V and J calls and clone size were taken over from that table, and D and trimming were inferred from the DNA. The repertoire holds roughly 500,000 clones, 76% seen once, with 10% to 15% in the top ten. This clone has a single count. The antigen is not known. Study results and limitations: The donor pool, a small one, limited the genetic and exposure-history diversity represented.

Sequencing was performed on PBMCs. The V gene is TRBV7-7, the J gene TRBJ2-6; a possible D gene is TRBD2 (5 bases). The clonotype comes from a woman aged 40 to 50 in good health. Some clones in this sample may be carry-over from other donors' samples. The CDR3 DNA reads as TGTGCAAGCGGCAGGTTGTCTGGGGCCAACGTCCTGACTTTC. Its protein is CASGRLSGANVLTF.